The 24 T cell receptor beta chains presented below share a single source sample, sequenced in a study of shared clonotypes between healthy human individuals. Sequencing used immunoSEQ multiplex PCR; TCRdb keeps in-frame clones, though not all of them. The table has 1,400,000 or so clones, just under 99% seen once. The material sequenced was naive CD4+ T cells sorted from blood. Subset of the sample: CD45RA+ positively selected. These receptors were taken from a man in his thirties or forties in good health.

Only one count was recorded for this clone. DNA of the CDR3: TGCGCCAGCAGCTCACCGGGACAGGGCAACACTGAAGCTTTCTTT. It codes for CASSSPGQGNTEAFF. The chain recombines TRBV5-1 with TRBJ1-1; 9 nucleotides match TRBD1. V was pared by 3 bases and J by 2 bases, with 5 bases of the junction left unmatched. Germline loops: CDR1 SGHRS, CDR2 YFSETQ. This CDR3 has 15 residues.

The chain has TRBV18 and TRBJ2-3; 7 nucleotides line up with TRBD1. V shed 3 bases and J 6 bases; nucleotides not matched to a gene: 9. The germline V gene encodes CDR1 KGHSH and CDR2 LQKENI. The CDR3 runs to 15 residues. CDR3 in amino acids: CASSPTTGRSDTQYF. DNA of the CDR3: TGTGCCAGCTCACCGACGACAGGGAGATCTGATACGCAGTATTTT.

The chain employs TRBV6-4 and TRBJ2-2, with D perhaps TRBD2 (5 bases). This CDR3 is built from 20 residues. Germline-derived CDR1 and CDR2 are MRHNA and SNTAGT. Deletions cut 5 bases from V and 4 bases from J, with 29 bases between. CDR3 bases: TGTGCCAGCAGTCGGAGCCCTAGCAACCGGGTCCCGGCTGGCACCGGGGAGCTGTTTTTT. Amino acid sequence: CASSRSPSNRVPAGTGELFF.

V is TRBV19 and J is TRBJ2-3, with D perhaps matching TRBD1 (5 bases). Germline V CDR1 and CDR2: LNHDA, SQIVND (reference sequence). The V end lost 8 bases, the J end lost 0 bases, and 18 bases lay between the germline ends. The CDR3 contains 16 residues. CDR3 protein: CASSRMLTASTDTQYF. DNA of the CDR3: TGTGCCAGTTCCCGGATGTTGACAGCTAGCACAGATACGCAGTATTTT. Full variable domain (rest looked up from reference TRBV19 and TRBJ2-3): DGGITQSPKYLFRKEGQNVTLSCEQNLNHDAMYWYRQDPGQGLRLIYYSQIVNDFQKGDIAEGYSVSREKKESFPLTVTSAQKNPTAFYLCASSRMLTASTDTQYFGPGTRLTVL.

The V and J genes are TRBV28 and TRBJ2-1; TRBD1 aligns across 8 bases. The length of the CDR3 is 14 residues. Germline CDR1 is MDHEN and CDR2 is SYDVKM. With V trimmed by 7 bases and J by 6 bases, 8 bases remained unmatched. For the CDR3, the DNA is TGTGCCAGCAAGGGACAGGCCTTAGGCAATGAGCAGTTCTTC. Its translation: CASKGQALGNEQFF.

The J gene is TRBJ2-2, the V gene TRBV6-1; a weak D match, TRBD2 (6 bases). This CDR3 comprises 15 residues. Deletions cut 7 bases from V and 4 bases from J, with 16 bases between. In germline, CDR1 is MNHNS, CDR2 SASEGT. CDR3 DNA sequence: TGTGCCAGCACCGGAGGGCTCCATCGCACCGGGGAGCTGTTTTTT. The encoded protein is CASTGGLHRTGELFF.

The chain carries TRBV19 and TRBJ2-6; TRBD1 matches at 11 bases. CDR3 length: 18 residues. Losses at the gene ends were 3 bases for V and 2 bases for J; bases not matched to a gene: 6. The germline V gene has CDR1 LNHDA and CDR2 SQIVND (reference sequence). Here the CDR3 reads CASSISDRGRAGANVLTF. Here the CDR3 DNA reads TGTGCCAGTAGTATCTCGGACAGGGGGCGCGCTGGGGCCAACGTCCTGACTTTC.

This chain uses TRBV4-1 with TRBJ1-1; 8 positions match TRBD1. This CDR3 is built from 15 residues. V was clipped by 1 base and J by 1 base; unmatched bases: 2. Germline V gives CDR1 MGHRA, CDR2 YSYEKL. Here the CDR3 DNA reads TGCGCCAGCAGCCAAGGCGACAGGGGGAACACTGAAGCTTTCTTT. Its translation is CASSQGDRGNTEAFF.

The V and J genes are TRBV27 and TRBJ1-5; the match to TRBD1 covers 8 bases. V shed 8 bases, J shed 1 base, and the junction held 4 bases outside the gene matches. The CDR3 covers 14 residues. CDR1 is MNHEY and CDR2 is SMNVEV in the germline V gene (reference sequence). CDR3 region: CASGYRGSNQPQHF. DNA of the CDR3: TGTGCCAGCGGCTACAGGGGGAGCAATCAGCCCCAGCATTTT.

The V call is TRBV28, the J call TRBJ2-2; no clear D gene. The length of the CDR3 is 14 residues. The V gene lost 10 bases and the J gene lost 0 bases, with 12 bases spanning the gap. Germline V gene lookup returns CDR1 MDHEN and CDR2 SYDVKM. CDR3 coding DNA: TGTGCCACCTTTGAACTAACGAACACCGGGGAGCTGTTTTTT. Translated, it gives CATFELTNTGELFF.

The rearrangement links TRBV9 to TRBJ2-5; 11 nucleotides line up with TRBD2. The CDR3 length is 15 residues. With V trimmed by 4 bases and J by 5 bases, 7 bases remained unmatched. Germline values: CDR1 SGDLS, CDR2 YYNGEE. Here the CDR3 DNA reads TGTGCCAGCAGCAGAACTAGCGGGGGTTGGGAGACCCAGTACTTC. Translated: CASSRTSGGWETQYF.

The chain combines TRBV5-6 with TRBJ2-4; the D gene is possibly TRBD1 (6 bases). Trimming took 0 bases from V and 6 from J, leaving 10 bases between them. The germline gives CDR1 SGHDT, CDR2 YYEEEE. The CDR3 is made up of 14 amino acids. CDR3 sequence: CASSLGGRGNIQYF. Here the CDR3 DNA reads TGTGCCAGCAGCTTGGGGGGGCGCGGAAACATTCAGTACTTC.

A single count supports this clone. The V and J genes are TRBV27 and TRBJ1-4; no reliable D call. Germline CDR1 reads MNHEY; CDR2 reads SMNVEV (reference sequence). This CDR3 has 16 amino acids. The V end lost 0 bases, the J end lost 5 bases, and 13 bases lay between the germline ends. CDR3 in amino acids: CASSLSGPDRNEKLFF. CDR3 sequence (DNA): TGTGCCAGCAGTTTATCGGGTCCGGACCGCAATGAAAAACTGTTTTTT.

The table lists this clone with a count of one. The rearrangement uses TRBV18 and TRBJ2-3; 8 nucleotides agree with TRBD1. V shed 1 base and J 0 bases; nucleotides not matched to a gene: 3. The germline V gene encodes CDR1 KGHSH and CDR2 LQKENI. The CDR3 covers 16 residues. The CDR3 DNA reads TGTGCCAGCTCACCACTTGGACAGGGAAGCACAGATACGCAGTATTTT. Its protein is CASSPLGQGSTDTQYF.

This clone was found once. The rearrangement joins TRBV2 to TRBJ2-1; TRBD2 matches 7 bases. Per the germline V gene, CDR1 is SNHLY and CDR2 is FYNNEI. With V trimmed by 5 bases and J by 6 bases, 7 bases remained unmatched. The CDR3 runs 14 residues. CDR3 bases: TGTGCCAGCAGTCCGGGAGGAGTGGCCAATGAGCAGTTCTTC. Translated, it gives CASSPGGVANEQFF.

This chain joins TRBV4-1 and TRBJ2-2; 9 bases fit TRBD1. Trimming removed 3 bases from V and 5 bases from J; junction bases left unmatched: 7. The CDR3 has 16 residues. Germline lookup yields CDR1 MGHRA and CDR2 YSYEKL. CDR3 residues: CASSQATGGLTGELFF. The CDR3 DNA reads TGCGCCAGCAGCCAGGCGACAGGGGGTTTAACCGGGGAGCTGTTTTTT.

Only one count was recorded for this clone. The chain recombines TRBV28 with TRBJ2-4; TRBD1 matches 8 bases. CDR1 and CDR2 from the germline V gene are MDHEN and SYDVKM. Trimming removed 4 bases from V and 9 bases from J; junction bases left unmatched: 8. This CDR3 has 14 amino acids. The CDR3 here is CASSSGGWGTIQYF. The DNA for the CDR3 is TGTGCCAGCAGTTCAGGGGGCTGGGGAACCATTCAGTACTTC.

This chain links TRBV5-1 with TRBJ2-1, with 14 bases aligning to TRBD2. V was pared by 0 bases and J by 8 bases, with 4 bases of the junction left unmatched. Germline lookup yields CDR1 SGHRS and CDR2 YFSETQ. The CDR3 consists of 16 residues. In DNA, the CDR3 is TGCGCCAGCAGCTTGGTGGGGACTAGCGGGAGTCATGAGCAGTTCTTC. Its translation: CASSLVGTSGSHEQFF. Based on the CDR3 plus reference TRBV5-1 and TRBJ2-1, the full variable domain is KAGVTQTPRYLIKTRGQQVTLSCSPISGHRSVSWYQQTPGQGLQFLFEYFSETQRNKGNFPGRFSGRQFSNSRSEMNVSTLELGDSALYLCASSLVGTSGSHEQFFGPGTRLTVL.

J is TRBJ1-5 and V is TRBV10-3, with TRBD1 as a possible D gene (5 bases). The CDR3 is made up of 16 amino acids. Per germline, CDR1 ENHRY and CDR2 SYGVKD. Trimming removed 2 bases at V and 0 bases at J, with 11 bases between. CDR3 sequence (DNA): TGTGCCATCAGTGAGGGGGCAGGGTTTAGCAATCAGCCCCAGCATTTT. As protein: CAISEGAGFSNQPQHF.

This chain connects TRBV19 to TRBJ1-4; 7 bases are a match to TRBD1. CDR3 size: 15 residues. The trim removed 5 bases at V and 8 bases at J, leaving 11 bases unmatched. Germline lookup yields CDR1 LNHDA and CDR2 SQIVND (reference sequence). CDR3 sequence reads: CASSLRQGGGEKLFF. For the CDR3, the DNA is TGTGCCAGTAGTCTCCGACAGGGAGGGGGCGAAAAACTGTTTTTT.

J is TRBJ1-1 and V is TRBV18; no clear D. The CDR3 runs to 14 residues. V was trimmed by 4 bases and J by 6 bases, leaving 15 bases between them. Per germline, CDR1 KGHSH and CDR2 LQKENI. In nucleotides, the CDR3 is TGTGCCAGCTCACAGGATGTCCGGTTTTCTGAAGCTTTCTTT. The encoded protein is CASSQDVRFSEAFF.

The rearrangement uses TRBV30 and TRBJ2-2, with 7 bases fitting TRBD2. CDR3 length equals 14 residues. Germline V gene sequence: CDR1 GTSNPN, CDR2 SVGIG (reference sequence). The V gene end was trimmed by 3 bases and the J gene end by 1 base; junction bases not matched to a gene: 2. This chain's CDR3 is CAWRPSGNTGELFF. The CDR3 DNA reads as TGTGCCTGGAGACCTAGCGGGAACACCGGGGAGCTGTTTTTT.

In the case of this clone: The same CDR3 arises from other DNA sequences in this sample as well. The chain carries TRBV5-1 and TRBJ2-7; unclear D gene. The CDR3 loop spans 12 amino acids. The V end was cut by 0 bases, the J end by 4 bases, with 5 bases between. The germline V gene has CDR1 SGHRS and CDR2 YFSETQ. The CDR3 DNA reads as TGCGCCAGCAGCTTGGGATTGTACGAGCAGTACTTC. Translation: CASSLGLYEQYF.

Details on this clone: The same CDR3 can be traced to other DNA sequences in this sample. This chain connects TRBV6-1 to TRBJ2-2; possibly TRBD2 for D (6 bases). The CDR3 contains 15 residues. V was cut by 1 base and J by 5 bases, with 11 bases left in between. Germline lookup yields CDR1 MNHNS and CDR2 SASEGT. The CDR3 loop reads CASSEVRGGTGELFF. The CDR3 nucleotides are TGTGCCAGCAGTGAAGTGAGAGGAGGGACCGGGGAGCTGTTTTTT.